This TCR beta chain derives from a study of T cell clones after liver transplantation. Study-level information: A pre-transplant mixed lymphocyte reaction with TCRbeta sequencing defined graft-donor-reactive clones followed in post-transplant blood. HCV positivity affected three of eight recipients; the rest lacked autoimmune or viral indications. Subjects received no induction therapy and standard immunosuppression until randomization at 12-24 months post-transplant.

The table came from immunoSEQ multiplex PCR; TCRdb's copy has only in-frame clones and leaves some out. Of some 45,000 clones listed, about 86% are singletons. Germline V gene data show CDR1 as SGHRS and CDR2 as YFSETQ. This CDR3 is 14 amino acids long. Trimming took 4 bases from V and 8 from J, leaving 16 bases between them. This clone was detected only a few times. The source material was CD4+ T cells from blood, sampled 24 months after liver transplant. The gene calls are TRBV5-1 and TRBJ1-5; a weak D match, TRBD1 (5 bases). This TCR was recovered from a human patient who received a liver transplant. The T cells may partly be graft donor cells. CDR3 nucleotide sequence: TGCGCCAGCAGCCCGGGTGGGGGAATTGAGCCCCAGCATTTT. It specifies CASSPGGGIEPQHF.